This is a list of T cell receptor beta chains from one sample in a study of control samples from healthy donors and cancer patients. Here immunoSEQ multiplex PCR was the method, and the copy in TCRdb shows in-frame clones only, minus some. The sample holds 150,000 or so clones; approximately 96% are singletons and the top ten take about 5%. The sample taken for sequencing was blood. All receptors derive from a man aged 40-49 years in good health. CDR3s include the opening cysteine and the closing phenylalanine or tryptophan. Fields, in order: J gene, V gene, CDR3 protein.

j_call: TRBJ1-1
v_call: TRBV27
cdr3_aa: CASSQDRPTEAFF

j_call: TRBJ1-4
v_call: TRBV19
cdr3_aa: CASSRTGGAANEKLFF

j_call: TRBJ2-2
v_call: TRBV6-5
cdr3_aa: CASSPPTGELFF

j_call: TRBJ2-1
v_call: TRBV12-5
cdr3_aa: CASAPGTSDEQFF

j_call: TRBJ2-3
v_call: TRBV5-1
cdr3_aa: CASSLLATDTQYF

j_call: TRBJ2-7
v_call: TRBV27
cdr3_aa: CASSLSTRPHEQYF

j_call: TRBJ1-6
v_call: TRBV9
cdr3_aa: CASSVGVTYNSPLHF

j_call: TRBJ2-3
v_call: TRBV24-1
cdr3_aa: CATSRALGLSPDTQYF

j_call: TRBJ1-5
v_call: TRBV2
cdr3_aa: CASSVAGGNQPQHF

j_call: TRBJ1-5
v_call: TRBV29-1
cdr3_aa: CSVRDRGSNQPQHF

j_call: TRBJ1-6
v_call: TRBV4-1
cdr3_aa: CASSQGEGFDSPLHF

j_call: TRBJ1-2
v_call: TRBV2
cdr3_aa: CASTRAGRANYGYTF

j_call: TRBJ1-2
v_call: TRBV30
cdr3_aa: CAWSSLGGGNYGYTF